The 20 T cell receptor beta chains in this list originate from one sample, sequenced in a study of T cells in Graves' hyperthyroidism and ophthalmopathy. TCR beta CDR3 sequences were amplified from RNA transcripts. Researchers ran a first-round RT-PCR on the TCR CDR3 using the HTBI primer set. MiXCR, applied by TCRdb to the multiplex PCR reads, yields one record per CDR3 protein. Of under 70,000 distinct CDR3 sequences in the sample, approximately 57% are singletons; the top ten hold approximately 3.5%. The sequenced sample was blood. These receptor sequences come from a woman aged 55-75 years with Graves' ophthalmopathy.

This chain links TRBV6-1 with TRBJ1-3; tentative D call: TRBD1 (6 bases). This CDR3 is 14 amino acids long. Trimming stripped 10 bases from V and 8 bases from J, with 21 bases between. Germline CDR1 MNHNS, CDR2 SASEGT. The CDR3 DNA sequence: TGTGCCACCAAGGAACAGGGCTCTGGGGACACCATATATTTT. This gives the protein CATKEQGSGDTIYF.

The rearrangement joins TRBV7-9 to TRBJ1-2; tentatively, D is TRBD1 (6 bases). Deletions cut 5 bases from V and 2 bases from J, with 15 bases between. The CDR3 has 15 amino acids. Germline V gene sequence: CDR1 SEHNR, CDR2 FQNEAQ (reference sequence). CDR3: CASSIRQAQNYGYTF. CDR3 coding DNA: TGTGCCAGCAGCATTAGACAGGCGCAAAACTATGGCTACACCTTC. Based on the CDR3 plus reference TRBV7-9 and TRBJ1-2, the full variable domain is DTGVSQNPRHKITKRGQNVTFRCDPISEHNRLYWYRQTLGQGPEFLTYFQNEAQLEKSRLLSDRFSAERPKGSFSTLEIQRTEQGDSAMYLCASSIRQAQNYGYTFGSGTRLTVV.

Many counts were recorded for this clonotype. This chain uses TRBV9 with TRBJ1-5; tentative D call: TRBD1 (6 bases). CDR1 and CDR2 (germline): SGDLS, YYNGEE. The V gene lost 1 base and the J gene lost 6 bases, with 11 bases spanning the gap. This CDR3 region has 14 residues. CDR3 loop: CASSVLGGGQPQHF. The CDR3 DNA reads as TGTGCCAGCAGCGTACTGGGGGGCGGTCAGCCCCAGCATTTT.

This clonotype was counted at least ten times. The V and J genes are TRBV10-3 and TRBJ1-4; D not certain. CDR1 ENHRY and CDR2 SYGVKD come from the germline V gene. CDR3 length: 13 residues. V lost 11 bases to trimming and J lost 5 bases, with 15 bases between them. CDR3 nucleotide sequence: TGTGCCGCCAGTGGGAAAACCAATGAAAAACTGTTTTTT. Translation gives CAASGKTNEKLFF.

As to this clonotype: The conserved phenylalanine or tryptophan is not found at the CDR3 terminus, so this likely reflects a read error. Because the CDR3's place on the DNA is in doubt, the DNA is left out and the CDR3 is given as listed by TCRdb. The chain combines TRBV20-1 with TRBJ2-3; the listed D gene, TRBD2, was not tested against the DNA. Per the germline V gene, CDR1 is DFQATT and CDR2 is SNEGSKA (reference sequence). The CDR3 has 15 residues if both end residues are counted. CDR3 region: CSASCSGVLHRYAVV.

Of note for this clonotype: One junction end disagrees with the germline gene, perhaps due to a read error. The chain has TRBV4-1 and TRBJ2-7, with 10 bases that match TRBD2. CDR3 size: 16 residues. Germline lookup yields CDR1 MGHRA and CDR2 YSYEKL. CDR3 DNA: TGCGCCAGCAGCAAGGCCCTAGCGGGAGTTGTAGACGAGCAGAACTTC. Protein: CASSKALAGVVDEQNF.

This clonotype has ten or more counts. The DNA of the CDR3 is TGTGCCAGCAGTTTCCCCGACAGGGAACCAAATCAGCCCCAGCATTTT. The encoded protein is CASSFPDREPNQPQHF. The V and J genes are TRBV28 and TRBJ1-5; TRBD1 aligns across 7 bases. Germline V lookup: CDR1 MDHEN, CDR2 SYDVKM. V shed 3 bases, J shed 4 bases, and the junction held 9 bases outside the gene matches. This CDR3 is 16 amino acids long.

The chain combines TRBV20-1 with TRBJ2-7; 9 nucleotides line up with TRBD1. Per the germline V gene, CDR1 is DFQATT and CDR2 is SNEGSKA (reference sequence). V was pared by 6 bases and J by 0 bases, with 6 bases of the junction left unmatched. The CDR3 contains 14 residues. The DNA of the CDR3 is TGCAGTGCAACGGGACAGGGCAGCTCCTACGAGCAGTACTTC. Translated, it gives CSATGQGSSYEQYF.

This clonotype was observed at least ten times. This chain uses TRBV5-1 with TRBJ2-3; TRBD2 might be the D (6 bases). V lost 0 bases and J lost 2, with 13 bases in between. CDR1 SGHRS and CDR2 YFSETQ come from the germline V gene. The CDR3 sequence is 16 residues long. CDR3 loop: CASSLERRGPTDTQYF. The CDR3, as DNA: TGCGCCAGCAGCTTGGAGAGGAGGGGACCCACAGATACGCAGTATTTT.

The rearrangement uses TRBV13 and TRBJ1-1, with D possibly matching TRBD1 (6 bases). Trimming took off 5 bases at V and 1 base at J, with 11 bases between the two ends. The CDR3 length is 14 residues. Per the germline V gene, CDR1 is PRHDT and CDR2 is FYEKMQ (reference sequence). CDR3 in DNA: TGTGCCAGCAGCGTAACAGGGACGAACACTGAAGCTTTCTTT. Translating gives CASSVTGTNTEAFF.

Turning to this clonotype: At one of its ends the junction is not consistent with the germline gene, which may arise from a read error. V is TRBV7-8 and J is TRBJ2-1; 11 bases are shared with TRBD1. CDR3 length: 17 residues. Germline lookup yields CDR1 SGHVS and CDR2 FQNEAQ. The CDR3 is CASSSARTGGSSNEQFF. The DNA of the CDR3 is TGTGCCAGCAGCTCCGCCAGGACAGGGGGCTCCTCCAATGAGCAGTTCTTC.

This clonotype was detected ten times or more. The rearrangement links TRBV5-6 to TRBJ2-4; no clear D. This CDR3 comprises 14 residues. Germline V gene sequence: CDR1 SGHDT, CDR2 YYEEEE. Trimming removed 0 bases from V and 2 bases from J, with 6 bases in between. The CDR3 DNA sequence: TGTGCCAGCAGCTTGGTCGGATCCAAAAACATTCAGTACTTC. It yields the protein CASSLVGSKNIQYF.

The CDR3 protein is CSAMTTAAFSYNEQFF. CDR3 in DNA: TGCAGTGCTATGACGACAGCCGCATTCTCCTACAATGAGCAGTTCTTC. The chain uses TRBV20-1 and TRBJ2-1; D is perhaps TRBD1 (5 bases). V lost 4 bases to trimming and J lost 0 bases, with 16 bases between them. The CDR3 sequence is 16 residues long. Per germline, CDR1 DFQATT and CDR2 SNEGSKA (reference sequence).

Ten or more counts support this clonotype. CDR3 residues: CASSVAGGLYNEQFF. CDR3 bases: TGTGCCAGCAGTGTCGCGGGGGGCCTATACAATGAGCAGTTCTTC. V usage is TRBV6-1 and J usage is TRBJ2-1; 8 bases map to TRBD2. This CDR3 has 15 residues. V gave up 4 bases and J gave up 4 bases; unmatched junction bases: 6. Germline V gene lookup returns CDR1 MNHNS and CDR2 SASEGT.

This clonotype was seen at least ten times. The chain combines TRBV20-1 with TRBJ2-2; no clear D. This CDR3 is built from 14 residues. V was pared by 0 bases and J by 5 bases, with 10 bases between. The V gene's germline CDR1 is DFQATT and CDR2 SNEGSKA (reference sequence). CDR3 nucleotide sequence: TGCAGTGCTAGAGAGACCTCGAGGACCGGGGAGCTGTTTTTT. This encodes CSARETSRTGELFF.

The genes are TRBV7-2 and TRBJ2-7; 8 positions agree with TRBD1. Trimming cost V 6 bases and J 5 bases; bases outside gene matches: 12. Germline V gives CDR1 SGHTA, CDR2 FQGNSA. This CDR3 spans 15 amino acids. CDR3 in amino acids: CASSFRGQGTNEQYF. CDR3 DNA sequence: TGTGCCAGCAGTTTTCGAGGACAGGGCACGAACGAGCAGTACTTC.

A note on this clonotype: This CDR3 is missing its conserved last phenylalanine or tryptophan, likely due to a read error. The genes are TRBV5-5 and TRBJ2-7; the D gene is possibly TRBD2 (5 bases). V was cut by 4 bases and J by 7 bases, with 15 bases left in between. The CDR3 runs to 13 residues. Germline V lookup: CDR1 SGHKS, CDR2 YYEKEE (reference sequence). This chain's CDR3 is CASSHEETGEQYL. In nucleotides, the CDR3 is TGTGCCAGCAGCCACGAGGAGACGGGGGAGCAGTACCTC.

This clonotype was detected ten times or more. An end of the junction does not agree with germline; a read error may underlie this. V is TRBV6-2 or TRBV6-3 and J is TRBJ1-6, with 8 bases identical to TRBD1. The CDR3 covers 15 residues. The germline V gene encodes CDR1 MNHEY and CDR2 SVGEGT. The CDR3 region has the DNA TGTGCCAGCAGGAGACAGGGGAAGTATAATTCGCCCCTCCACTTT. Residues: CASRRQGKYNSPLHF.

This clonotype occurred many times. The V and J genes are TRBV28 and TRBJ2-3, with TRBD1 as a possible D gene (7 bases). V was clipped by 5 bases and J by 8 bases, with 17 bases between them. The V gene's germline CDR1 is MDHEN and CDR2 SYDVKM. This CDR3 is built from 14 residues. The CDR3 spells CASSPAPGGSTQYF. DNA of the CDR3: TGTGCCAGCAGTCCCGCCCCAGGGGGGTCTACGCAGTATTTT.

By its share, this clonotype is medium-sized. The genes are TRBV10-3 and TRBJ2-1, with 12 bases lining up with TRBD2. After removal of 6 bases from V and 8 bases from J, the junction contained 8 bases not matched to a gene. This CDR3 has 15 residues. Germline V gene data show CDR1 as ENHRY and CDR2 as SYGVKD. CDR3 nucleotides: TGTGCCATCAGATTATCTAGCGGGAGGGCAGATGAGCAGTTCTTC. This sequence encodes CAIRLSSGRADEQFF.